Listed below are T cell receptor beta chains from one sample, sequenced in a study of OX40 agonist ivuxolimab in advanced cancers. Sequencing was performed with immunoSEQ multiplex PCR; in TCRdb, only in-frame clones are kept and a portion is missing. The table lists about 54,000 clones, roughly four fifths of them singletons, with 1.2% in the top ten. Specimen: CD4+ or CD8+ T cells sorted from blood, collected in a trial of the OX40 agonist ivuxolimab. Every receptor here comes from an adult with an advanced solid tumor such as melanoma, head and neck, liver or kidney cancer. CDR3s include the opening cysteine and the closing phenylalanine or tryptophan. Each record gives: V gene, clone size, D gene, J gene, CDR3 DNA, CDR3 protein. D genes are given only for firm matches. Part of the rows lack a size; the others show once, few, many or a class for expanded clones.

TRBV7-9	.	.	TRBJ2-5	TGTGCCAGCAGCGGAGGGACGGAGACCCAGTACTTC	CASSGGTETQYF
TRBV9	.	.	TRBJ2-7	TGTGCCAGCAGCCGTCGGAACAAGTCTCGGGAGCAGTACTTC	CASSRRNKSREQYF
TRBV10-3	.	.	TRBJ1-5	TGTGCCATCAGTGAGGGTTGGGGCCAGCCCCAGCATTTT	CAISEGWGQPQHF
TRBV7-2	.	.	TRBJ2-3	TGTGCCAGCAGCCTCCCCCTAGGAGCTTTTGCGGATACGCAGTATTTT	CASSLPLGAFADTQYF
TRBV29-1	.	.	TRBJ1-2	TGCAGCGTTGTGCAGGGAGTAGGGTACACCTTC	CSVVQGVGYTF
TRBV19	.	TRBD2	TRBJ2-3	TGTGCCAGTAGTATTAGCGGGCCGCGGACAGATACGCAGTATTTT	CASSISGPRTDTQYF
TRBV9	.	.	TRBJ2-3	TGTGCCAGCAGCGTAGGTGCTGGTAACGCAGATACGCAGTATTTT	CASSVGAGNADTQYF
TRBV19	.	.	TRBJ1-1	TGTGCCAGTAGTATTTCCGAGAACACTGAAGCTTTCTTT	CASSISENTEAFF
TRBV30	.	.	TRBJ2-5	TGTGCCTGGAGTCGGGGAGCGGAAGAGACCCAGTACTTC	CAWSRGAEETQYF
TRBV15	.	TRBD2	TRBJ2-1	TGTGCCACCAGCAGAGATTTGGGGAGTAGCGGGAGTATAAATGAGCAGTTCTTC	CATSRDLGSSGSINEQFF
TRBV9	.	.	TRBJ2-1	TGTGCCAGCAGCGGGAATCCCGACAATGAGCAGTTCTTC	CASSGNPDNEQFF
TRBV7-2	.	TRBD2	TRBJ2-1	TGTGCCAGCAGTCGACTAGCGGGAGGGCCGGATGAGCAGTTCTTC	CASSRLAGGPDEQFF
TRBV5-8	once	.	TRBJ2-3	TGTGCCAGCAGCTTGGACCCAGCTACGGATACGCAGTATTTT	CASSLDPATDTQYF
TRBV10-2	.	.	TRBJ2-3	TGCGCCAGCAGTGAGGCGGGACGGGCAGATACGCAGTATTTT	CASSEAGRADTQYF
TRBV4-3	once	TRBD1	TRBJ1-2	TGCGCCAGCAGCCAAGATCTCCGGGACAGCTATGGCTACACCTTC	CASSQDLRDSYGYTF
TRBV6-6	once	.	TRBJ1-1	TGTGCCAGCAGTTTACTCGGGGAGAACACTGAAGCTTTCTTT	CASSLLGENTEAFF
TRBV19	few	TRBD1	TRBJ2-2	TGTGCCAGTAGTATCGGGACAGGGGACACCGGGGAGCTGTTTTTT	CASSIGTGDTGELFF
TRBV6-1	.	TRBD1	TRBJ2-7	TGTGCCAGCAGTGACAGGGGGCTGCTTAGCGAGCAGTACTTC	CASSDRGLLSEQYF
TRBV28	once	.	TRBJ1-5	TGTGCCAGCAGTTTATGGGCCGGAGACGGGAATCAGCCCCAGCATTTT	CASSLWAGDGNQPQHF
TRBV30	.	TRBD2	TRBJ2-7	TGTGCCTGGACGAGCGGGAGGCCCTCCTACGAGCAGTACTTC	CAWTSGRPSYEQYF
TRBV6-1	.	.	TRBJ2-7	TGTGCCAGCAGTCCACTCACAGGGGAGGGCTACGAGCAGTACTTC	CASSPLTGEGYEQYF
TRBV28	.	TRBD1	TRBJ2-6	TGTGCCAGCAGTCTACTCCGGGACAGGTTTACCGGGGCCAACGTCCTGACTTTC	CASSLLRDRFTGANVLTF
TRBV18	.	TRBD1	TRBJ2-7	TGTGCCAGCTCACCGGCCGGGACAGGGGGCTACGAGCAGTACTTC	CASSPAGTGGYEQYF
TRBV30	.	TRBD2	TRBJ2-3	TGTGCCTGGAGTAAACTAGCGGGAGGCACAAGCACAGATACGCAGTATTTT	CAWSKLAGGTSTDTQYF
TRBV19	.	.	TRBJ1-5	TGTGCCAGTAGTATAGAAGGGAGACGGTGGAGCAATCAGCCCCAGCATTTT	CASSIEGRRWSNQPQHF
TRBV9	.	TRBD1	TRBJ2-7	TGTGCCAGCGGCAGGGGGACAGGGGACGAGCAGTACTTC	CASGRGTGDEQYF
TRBV6-5	.	TRBD1	TRBJ1-1	TGTGCCAGCACCCTCTACGGACAGGGGAACACTGAAGCTTTCTTT	CASTLYGQGNTEAFF
TRBV5-1	few	TRBD1	TRBJ1-1	TGCGCCAGCAGCATCGACAGGGTGAAAGCTTTCTTT	CASSIDRVKAFF
TRBV4-1	.	TRBD1	TRBJ1-5	TGCGCCAGCAGCCCACAGGGGTTCGATCAGCCCCAGCATTTT	CASSPQGFDQPQHF